The rows below give T cell receptor beta chains drawn from one sample of a study of T-cell memory formation after mild COVID-19. TCRdb re-derived calls from the 5' RACE reads in MiXCR, one entry per CDR3 protein. The table lists 150,000 or so distinct CDR3 sequences, approximately 15% of them singletons. Sequenced sample: PBMCs or a T cell subset sorted from them (not recorded which). Receptor source: an adult woman who had mild COVID-19 (a few samples of this study predate the infection). Cell type and time point are not known. Each CDR3 is given with its conserved first and last residue. The D gene is left open where the match is weak. Clone size is not always given. Where it is, it says once, few, many or a class for expanded clones.

V gene	J gene	clone size	D gene	CDR3 DNA	CDR3 protein
TRBV7-9	TRBJ2-1	NA	TRBD2	TGTGCCAGCAGCTTGAGGCTAGCGGGAGAGAATGAGCAGTTCTTC	CASSLRLAGENEQFF
TRBV13	TRBJ2-7	few	TRBD1	TGTGCCAGCAGCTCCTCCGACAGGGCCGCTACCTACGAGCAGTACTTC	CASSSSDRAATYEQYF
TRBV7-2	TRBJ2-7	many	NA	TGTGCCAGCAGCTTAGAGGGGCGCGCAACGGAGCAGTACTTC	CASSLEGRATEQYF
TRBV5-5	TRBJ1-1	NA	NA	TGTGCCAGCAGCTTCGGGGACACTGAAGCTTTCTTT	CASSFGDTEAFF
TRBV6-5	TRBJ2-6	many	TRBD1	TGTGCCAGCAGCTTTGGGACAGGGGGCTCTGGGGCCAACGTCCTGACTTTC	CASSFGTGGSGANVLTF
TRBV14	TRBJ2-4	few	NA	TGTGCCAGCAGCCAACACCGGGGCTCGCGTGGCAAAAACATTCAGTACTTC	CASSQHRGSRGKNIQYF
TRBV6-5	TRBJ2-5	NA	NA	TGTGCCAGCAGCCCCCGACCCAGGGGGGAATGGACCCAGTACTTC	CASSPRPRGEWTQYF
TRBV6-2/TRBV6-3	TRBJ1-1	few	NA	TGTGCCAGCAGTTACTCGGGGGGAAGTGGAACTGAAGCTTTCTTT	CASSYSGGSGTEAFF
TRBV18	TRBJ2-1	NA	TRBD2	TGTGCCAGCTCACTCTGGACTAGCGGGAACTACAATGAGCAGTTCTTC	CASSLWTSGNYNEQFF
TRBV12-3/TRBV12-4	TRBJ2-3	few	NA	TGTGCCAGCAGTTCAACTATATCAGATAGCACAGATACGCAGTATTTT	CASSSTISDSTDTQYF
TRBV7-6	TRBJ2-2	NA	TRBD2	TGTGCCAGCAGCTCGGGGACTAGCGGGGGTACGGGGGAGCTGTTTTTT	CASSSGTSGGTGELFF
TRBV5-5	TRBJ1-6	NA	NA	TGTGCCAGCAGCTTCGAGACTCAGACAAATTCACCCCTCCACTTT	CASSFETQTNSPLHF
TRBV9	TRBJ2-7	few	NA	TGTGCCAGCAGCGTAGCCGGGACAAATTACGACGAGCAGTACTTC	CASSVAGTNYDEQYF
TRBV4-2	TRBJ2-5	many	NA	TGTGCCAGCAGCCAAGGGAATGGTAGCGCCGTCCCCCAGACCCAGTACTTC	CASSQGNGSAVPQTQYF
TRBV7-9	TRBJ2-1	NA	TRBD2	TGTGCCAGCAGCTTCGGGCGGGGACTAGATTACAATGAGCAGTTCTTC	CASSFGRGLDYNEQFF
TRBV29-1	TRBJ2-3	few	NA	TGCAGCGTTGAAGGAACTGCTGGGGGCGGAGGCACAGATACGCAGTATTTT	CSVEGTAGGGGTDTQYF
TRBV5-1	TRBJ2-1	NA	NA	TGCGCCAGCAGTAGCGGAGGTGAGCAGTTCTTC	CASSSGGEQFF
TRBV5-1	TRBJ2-1	few	NA	TGCGCCAGCAGCCCCGGGGGGCTCAATGAGCAGTTCTTC	CASSPGGLNEQFF
TRBV6-2/TRBV6-3	TRBJ2-3	NA	TRBD1	TGTGCCAGCAGCCCAGCAAGGAGGACAGGGCGTTCTACCGGCACGCAGTATTTT	CASSPARRTGRSTGTQYF
TRBV11-2	TRBJ2-1	few	TRBD2	TGTGCCAGCAGCTTAGATTCGGGAGGATCCTACAATGAGCAGTTCTTC	CASSLDSGGSYNEQFF
TRBV4-1	TRBJ1-1	NA	NA	TGCGCCAGCAGCGAGTCCGATCAGCGGAACACTGAAGCTTTCTTT	CASSESDQRNTEAFF
TRBV29-1	TRBJ2-1	few	TRBD2	TGCAGCGTACTAGCGGGAGGCGGGAATGAGCAGTTCTTC	CSVLAGGGNEQFF
TRBV10-2	TRBJ2-3	NA	NA	TGCGCCAGCAGCCCGTCTGTGGTCACAGATACGCAGTATTTT	CASSPSVVTDTQYF
TRBV12-3/TRBV12-4	TRBJ2-5	NA	NA	TGTGCCAGCAGTTTAGGTCTTTCGGGTCCGAAAGGGGAGACCCAGTACTTC	CASSLGLSGPKGETQYF
TRBV4-1	TRBJ2-1	NA	TRBD2	TGCGCCAGCAGCCAAGATCATCCTAGCGGGAGTTGGAATGAGCAGTTCTTC	CASSQDHPSGSWNEQFF
TRBV7-9	TRBJ2-1	NA	NA	TGTGCCAGCAGGCAGGGCGGCGGTATGGGCAATGAGCAGTTCTTC	CASRQGGGMGNEQFF
TRBV12-3/TRBV12-4	TRBJ1-2	many	TRBD1	TGTGCCAGCAGTAAGACAACCGGGACAGGTCGATATGGCTACACCTTC	CASSKTTGTGRYGYTF
TRBV11-2	TRBJ2-1	NA	TRBD2	TGTGCCAGCAGCCCCCCAGCCCCACTAGCGGGTTACAATGAGCAGTTCTTC	CASSPPAPLAGYNEQFF
TRBV6-5	TRBJ2-7	NA	NA	TGTGCCAGCAGTCCCCACCGCCTGGCTTCCTACGAGCAGTACTTC	CASSPHRLASYEQYF
TRBV7-3	TRBJ2-3	few	NA	TGTGCCAGCAGCTTAATAATGGGAGATACGCAGTATTTT	CASSLIMGDTQYF
TRBV10-3	TRBJ2-7	few	NA	TGTGCCATCAGATTAACAGCCAACAGCTACGAGCAGTACTTC	CAIRLTANSYEQYF
TRBV6-6	TRBJ2-7	NA	NA	TGTGCCACCCAGGGGCCTTCGGACTACGAGCAGTACTTC	CATQGPSDYEQYF
TRBV12-3/TRBV12-4	TRBJ2-7	many	NA	TGTGCCAGCAGTTACAACTACGAGCAGTACTTC	CASSYNYEQYF
TRBV6-6	TRBJ2-7	few	NA	TGTGCCAGCACTCAATCCTGGGGCAGCTCCTACGAGCAGTACTTC	CASTQSWGSSYEQYF
TRBV7-9	TRBJ2-7	NA	NA	TGTGCCAGCAGCTTACGGGATCCCCCCTACGAGCAGTACTTC	CASSLRDPPYEQYF
TRBV6-6	TRBJ2-1	few	NA	TGTGCCAGCAGGAAGGCATTAGGACAACACAATGAGCAGTTCTTC	CASRKALGQHNEQFF
TRBV27	TRBJ2-1	NA	NA	TGTGCCAGCAGTTTCAAATCCGGGACGCTGGGAAATGAGCAGTTCTTC	CASSFKSGTLGNEQFF
TRBV20-1	TRBJ2-3	NA	NA	TGCAGTGCCGCGGAAGACGAAGGGGTTTGGACAGATACGCAGTATTTT	CSAAEDEGVWTDTQYF
TRBV7-9	TRBJ2-4	few	TRBD2	TGTGCCAGCAGCTTAGCGACTAGCGGGGGTGCTCCCAGCATTCAGTACTTC	CASSLATSGGAPSIQYF
TRBV10-3	TRBJ1-4	NA	NA	TGTGCCATCAGTGAGACGTGGGACAACGGCGAAGTTGGCGAAAAACTGTTTTTT	CAISETWDNGEVGEKLFF
TRBV24-1	TRBJ2-3	few	TRBD2	TGTGCCACCAGTGATCGTCTGGCGGGAGCTTTAGATACGCAGTATTTT	CATSDRLAGALDTQYF
TRBV11-3	TRBJ1-2	few	NA	TGTGCCAGCAGCTTAGATCTGGGGGACTATGGCTACACCTTC	CASSLDLGDYGYTF
TRBV9	TRBJ1-1	few	NA	TGTGCCAGCAGCGCAGGGCCAGTGAACACTGAAGCTTTCTTT	CASSAGPVNTEAFF
TRBV6-5	TRBJ1-2	few	NA	TGTGCCAGCAGTTACTCCCCGTCTGTTCCCTATGGCTACACCTTC	CASSYSPSVPYGYTF
TRBV3-1	TRBJ2-3	few	TRBD2	TGTGCCAGCAGCCAAGGGACTAGCGGTACAGATACGCAGTATTTT	CASSQGTSGTDTQYF